Below, 12 T cell receptor beta chains from the same sample are listed, as sequenced in a study of cytomegalovirus exposure and HLA in healthy donors. Primers for the PCR totalled 60 Vbeta and 13 Jbeta. Measured with immunoSEQ multiplex PCR; TCRdb has only the in-frame clones, and not every one. The data show more than 30,000 clones, with roughly 64% seen just once and around 9.1% held by the top ten. Sequencing input: PBMCs. These receptors were obtained from a man between 40 and 49 years old in good health and CMV-seropositive.

The chain carries TRBV6-6 and TRBJ1-6; tentatively, D is TRBD1 (6 bases). The CDR3 is 15 residues long. Trimming shortened V by 6 bases and J by 6 bases, and 15 bases separated the two germline ends. Germline CDR1 is MNHNY and CDR2 is SVGAGI (reference sequence). The DNA for the CDR3 is TGTGCCAGCAGGGCCAGGGGAGAGGGTAATTCACCCCTCCACTTT. It encodes CASRARGEGNSPLHF.

The rearrangement uses TRBV19 and TRBJ2-7; D is undetermined. Trimming took 5 bases from V and 4 from J, leaving 9 bases between them. The CDR3 extends over 12 amino acids. Germline-derived CDR1 and CDR2 are LNHDA and SQIVND (reference sequence). This chain's CDR3 is CASSGTEYEQYF. For the CDR3, the DNA is TGTGCCAGTAGTGGCACGGAGTACGAGCAGTACTTC.

The chain is built from TRBV6-4 and TRBJ1-5, with no clear D. CDR1 MRHNA and CDR2 SNTAGT come from the germline V gene. Trimming cost V 4 bases and J 3 bases, with 7 bases left between them. The CDR3 extends over 13 amino acids. The CDR3 protein is CASSGETNQPQHF. The CDR3 DNA reads TGTGCCAGCAGTGGGGAGACCAATCAGCCCCAGCATTTT.

This clone was detected once. V gene TRBV6-5 combines with J gene TRBJ2-3, with TRBD2 identical over 9 bases. From germline, CDR1 is MNHEY and CDR2 SVGAGI. This CDR3 spans 14 amino acids. After removal of 2 bases from V and 4 bases from J, the junction contained 1 base not matched to a gene. The CDR3 sequence is CASSYGLASDTQYF. The CDR3 DNA sequence: TGTGCCAGCAGTTACGGACTAGCGTCAGATACGCAGTATTTT.

Only one count was recorded for this clone. This chain connects TRBV7-8 to TRBJ1-1; 8 bases fit TRBD1. CDR1 and CDR2 (germline): SGHVS, FQNEAQ. CDR3 length: 15 amino acids. After removal of 1 base from V and 0 bases from J, the junction contained 1 base not matched to a gene. The CDR3 region is CASSLGTGLNTEAFF. As DNA, the CDR3 is TGTGCCAGCAGCTTAGGGACAGGGTTGAACACTGAAGCTTTCTTT.

The chain combines TRBV6-1 with TRBJ1-5; 7 nucleotides match TRBD1. Per the germline V gene, CDR1 is MNHNS and CDR2 is SASEGT. The CDR3 is made up of 13 amino acids. The junction had 4 bases not matched to a gene; V was cut back by 5 bases and J by 6 bases. In DNA form, the CDR3 reads TGTGCCAGCAGTCAAGGGGGCCCTCAGCCCCAGCATTTT. Translated: CASSQGGPQPQHF.

The rearrangement uses TRBV4-1 and TRBJ1-4, with D possibly TRBD1 on 6 matching bases. V gave up 5 bases and J gave up 8 bases, with 18 bases separating them. Germline V gene sequence: CDR1 MGHRA, CDR2 YSYEKL. This CDR3 spans 15 amino acids. The CDR3 reads CASSTGPNRGEKLFF. The CDR3 bases are TGCGCCAGCAGCACGGGACCCAATAGGGGGGAAAAACTGTTTTTT.

The gene calls are TRBV7-9 and TRBJ2-5; D unclear. The CDR3 is 12 residues long. The ends were cut back, 2 bases at V and 5 bases at J, with 6 bases in the middle. Germline V gene sequence: CDR1 SEHNR, CDR2 FQNEAQ (reference sequence). The CDR3 protein is CASSLSPETQYF. CDR3 in DNA: TGTGCCAGCAGCTTAAGCCCGGAGACCCAGTACTTC.

The chain carries TRBV6-1 and TRBJ2-7; D not certain. Germline-derived CDR1 and CDR2 are MNHNS and SASEGT. This CDR3 is 13 amino acids long. Trimming removed 6 bases at V and 3 bases at J, with 12 bases between. CDR3 protein: CASSPEPGYEQYF. The CDR3 DNA is TGTGCCAGCAGCCCTGAACCGGGCTACGAGCAGTACTTC.

The V gene is TRBV5-6, the J gene TRBJ2-1; tentatively, D is TRBD2 (5 bases). Germline-derived CDR1 and CDR2 are SGHDT and YYEEEE. V was trimmed by 1 base and J by 1 base, leaving 18 bases between them. The CDR3 totals 18 residues. In nucleotides, the CDR3 is TGTGCCAGCAGCTTGCTCTCGGCTAGCCCGAGTTCCTACAATGAGCAGTTCTTC. Protein product: CASSLLSASPSSYNEQFF.

The CDR3 here is CASSLGYRGGQETQYF. The CDR3 DNA reads TGTGCCAGCAGCTTGGGATATCGCGGGGGACAAGAGACCCAGTACTTC. The chain joins TRBV5-8 to TRBJ2-5; 7 bases are shared with TRBD2. Unmatched junction bases numbered 7, after V lost 0 bases and J lost 2 bases. The CDR3 has 16 amino acids. Germline V gene sequence: CDR1 SGHTS, CDR2 YDEGEE.

This chain links TRBV5-1 with TRBJ2-5, with TRBD1 as a possible D gene (5 bases). Germline V gene data show CDR1 as SGHRS and CDR2 as YFSETQ. V lost 4 bases and J lost 5, with 12 bases in between. The CDR3 consists of 13 residues. CDR3 sequence reads: CASSPRVPETQYF. In DNA form, the CDR3 reads TGCGCCAGCAGCCCCAGGGTACCCGAGACCCAGTACTTC.